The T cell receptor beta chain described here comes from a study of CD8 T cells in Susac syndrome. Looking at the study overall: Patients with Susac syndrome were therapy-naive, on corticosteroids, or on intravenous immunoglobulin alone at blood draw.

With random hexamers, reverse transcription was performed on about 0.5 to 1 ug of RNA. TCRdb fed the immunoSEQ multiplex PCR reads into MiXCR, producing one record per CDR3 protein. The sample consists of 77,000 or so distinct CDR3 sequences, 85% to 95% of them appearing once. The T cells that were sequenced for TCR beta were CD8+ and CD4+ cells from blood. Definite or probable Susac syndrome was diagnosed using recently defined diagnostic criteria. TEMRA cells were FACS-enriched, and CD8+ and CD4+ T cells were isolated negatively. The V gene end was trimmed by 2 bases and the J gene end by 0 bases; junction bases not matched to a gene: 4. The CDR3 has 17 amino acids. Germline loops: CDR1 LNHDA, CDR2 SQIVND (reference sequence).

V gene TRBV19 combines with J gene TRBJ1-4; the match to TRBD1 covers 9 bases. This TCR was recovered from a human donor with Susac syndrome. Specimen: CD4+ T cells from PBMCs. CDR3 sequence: CASSIQGQGATNEKLFF. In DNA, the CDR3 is TGTGCCAGTAGTATACAGGGACAGGGTGCAACTAATGAAAAACTGTTTTTT.